What follows are 13 T cell receptor beta chains derived from one specimen sequenced in a study of vaccination effects on CD4 cells after COVID-19. These receptors lack a known antigen. Peptide-pool stimulation followed by sequencing identified expanded antigen-specific CD4+ clonotypes in the ViraFEST assay. Culture proceeded for more than nine days, and CD4+ T cells were then isolated. This individual tested PCR-positive for SARS-CoV-2 infection between March and December 2020. BNT162b2 vaccine or mRNA-1273 vaccine was given to participants in two doses. The repertoire was sequenced with immunoSEQ multiplex PCR; TCRdb's copy has only in-frame clones and lacks some. The sample lists 15,000 or so clones, roughly 80% seen once, with about 30% in the top ten. This material consisted of CD4+ T cells from PBMCs cultured with HCoV-NL63 spike peptides, taken after COVID-19 vaccination. The receptors here all came from a human donor who had a prior SARS-CoV-2 infection.

The CDR3: CASSLASGSYGGELFF. CDR3 sequence (DNA): TGTGCCAGCAGCTTAGCTAGCGGGAGCTATGGCGGGGAGCTGTTTTTT. The chain carries TRBV7-2 and TRBJ2-2; 9 nucleotides align to TRBD2. Trimming took 0 bases from V and 7 from J; bases not matched to a gene: 6. The CDR3 totals 16 residues. Per germline, CDR1 SGHTA and CDR2 FQGNSA.

This chain connects TRBV5-8 to TRBJ1-5; no clear D. CDR3 length: 12 residues. Trimming stripped 0 bases from V and 6 bases from J, with 4 bases between. Germline loops: CDR1 SGHTS, CDR2 YDEGEE. The CDR3 here is CASSLEGQPQHF. The CDR3 DNA follows: TGTGCCAGCAGCTTGGAAGGTCAGCCCCAGCATTTT.

This chain joins TRBV9 and TRBJ2-7; 7 bases match TRBD1. After removal of 4 bases from V and 5 bases from J, the junction contained 12 bases not matched to a gene. Germline-derived CDR1 and CDR2 are SGDLS and YYNGEE. The CDR3 has 15 amino acids. This CDR3 is CASSLNIQGRDEQYF. CDR3 coding DNA: TGTGCCAGCAGCCTAAATATACAGGGGCGGGACGAGCAGTACTTC.

V gene TRBV4-1 combines with J gene TRBJ2-2; D unresolved. The ends were cut back, 7 bases at V and 0 bases at J, with 18 bases in the middle. The CDR3 is 17 amino acids. Germline CDR1 MGHRA, CDR2 YSYEKL. The DNA of the CDR3 is TGCGCCAGCAATCACCCGGCAGGCTCAACGAACACCGGGGAGCTGTTTTTT. As protein: CASNHPAGSTNTGELFF.

The chain has TRBV11-3 and TRBJ2-5, with D maybe TRBD2 (5 bases). V was trimmed by 3 bases and J by 3 bases, leaving 8 bases between them. The CDR3 extends over 13 amino acids. Germline V gene sequence: CDR1 SGHNT, CDR2 YENEEA. CDR3 sequence reads: CASSFAEEETQYF. The CDR3 DNA reads TGTGCCAGCAGCTTCGCGGAGGAAGAGACCCAGTACTTC.

CDR3 in amino acids: CASSEQTQGGYTF. The CDR3 DNA reads as TGTGCCAGCAGTGAACAGACCCAGGGTGGCTACACCTTC. The chain couples TRBV25-1 to TRBJ1-2, with a weak D call TRBD1 (5 bases). There are 13 residues in the CDR3. Germline assignment: CDR1 MGHDK and CDR2 SYGVNS. V lost 2 bases and J 7 bases, leaving 11 bases between the germline ends.

The V gene is TRBV9, the J gene TRBJ1-1, with 8 bases identical to TRBD1. This CDR3 comprises 14 residues. The junction had 0 bases not matched to a gene; V was cut back by 2 bases and J by 0 bases. The germline V gene encodes CDR1 SGDLS and CDR2 YYNGEE. The CDR3 DNA is TGTGCCAGCAGCGTGACAGGGGTGAACACTGAAGCTTTCTTT. Amino acid sequence: CASSVTGVNTEAFF.

V and J are TRBV2 and TRBJ2-7, with 7 bases matching TRBD1. V dropped 5 bases and J dropped 7; count of bases not matched to a gene: 11. Germline CDR1 reads SNHLY; CDR2 reads FYNNEI. The CDR3 runs to 14 residues. The CDR3 loop reads CASSTSRQGWEQYF. CDR3 DNA: TGTGCCAGCAGTACTTCCCGACAGGGTTGGGAGCAGTACTTC.

In this sample, this clone turned up a few times. The gene calls are TRBV7-6 and TRBJ1-1, with D possibly TRBD1 on 5 matching bases. The V end lost 0 bases, the J end lost 4 bases, and 12 bases lay between the germline ends. The germline gives CDR1 SGHVS, CDR2 FNYEAQ. The CDR3 loop spans 15 amino acids. The CDR3 spells CASSLAGGARTEAFF. The CDR3 DNA reads as TGTGCCAGCAGCTTAGCGGGCGGGGCTCGCACTGAAGCTTTCTTT.

In DNA, the CDR3 is TGTGCCACGCAGCAGACTAGTGGCACCGGGGAGCTGTTTTTT. Translated, it gives CATQQTSGTGELFF. V gene TRBV7-3 combines with J gene TRBJ2-2, with a tentative D call TRBD2 (6 bases). V shed 10 bases and J shed 4 bases, with 16 bases lying between them. Per germline, CDR1 SGHTA and CDR2 FQGTGA. This CDR3 spans 14 amino acids.

This clone was seen only once. The chain combines TRBV11-3 with TRBJ2-3; no firm D call. CDR1 is SGHNT and CDR2 is YENEEA in the germline V gene. This CDR3 region has 16 residues. V lost 1 base and J lost 1, with 12 bases in between. The CDR3 DNA follows: TGTGCCAGCAGCTTAGGGGCAATCACGGGCACAGATACGCAGTATTTT. The encoded protein is CASSLGAITGTDTQYF. Supplemented by reference TRBV11-3 and TRBJ2-3, the full variable domain reads EAGVVQSPRYKIIEKKQPVAFWCNPISGHNTLYWYLQNLGQGPELLIRYENEEAVDDSQLPKDRFSAERLKGVDSTLKIQPAELGDSAVYLCASSLGAITGTDTQYFGPGTRLTVL.

With regard to this clone: Sequence at one end of the junction differs from germline and may be a read error. The V and J genes are TRBV7-7 and TRBJ2-5, with D perhaps matching TRBD1 (6 bases). The germline V gene encodes CDR1 SSHAT and CDR2 FNYEAQ (reference sequence). This CDR3 contains 17 residues. The CDR3 DNA follows: TGTGCTAGCAGCTTAGCGACCCGAGGCAGGGGAAAAGAGACCCAGTACTTC. Translated, it gives CASSLATRGRGKETQYF.

The chain combines TRBV5-4 with TRBJ2-7, with 9 bases that match TRBD2. V lost 0 bases, J lost 6 bases, and 13 bases stayed unmatched. CDR1 is SGHNT and CDR2 is YYREEE in the germline V gene (reference sequence). CDR3 size: 17 residues. The CDR3 nucleotides are TGTGCCAGCAGCTTGGGACTTGGCGCGGGAGGGTTTTTCGAGCAGTACTTC. Protein product: CASSLGLGAGGFFEQYF.